This T cell receptor beta chain was found in a study of regulatory and conventional T cells in breast cancer (dated by TCRdb to the mid-2010s). Via the germline V gene (reference sequence), CDR1 is MNHNY and CDR2 SVGAGI. Its CDR3 holds 11 amino acids, cysteine through phenylalanine. Only the CDR3 part of the read is kept: 33 bases, read in frame from the first base. Turning to this clonotype: What this receptor recognizes is not known. Sequence at one end of the junction differs from germline and may be a read error.

TCRdb redid the processing of the public reads, applying fastp at Q25 and MiXCR, and retained in-frame beta chains. Each record represents a unique CDR3 protein, reported with the most common genes and DNA among its rows. The sample's own table lists 49 distinct CDR3 sequences. Material for sequencing was regulatory or conventional T cells from blood (not recorded which); whether cultured is not recorded. This clonotype was obtained from a human donor with breast cancer or in good health (not recorded which). The rearranged segments are TRBV6-6 and TRBJ1-3, with an unclear D gene assignment. The CDR3 reads CATIAGNAIYF. The DNA sequence follows: TGTGCCACCATAGCTGGAAACGCCATATATTTT.